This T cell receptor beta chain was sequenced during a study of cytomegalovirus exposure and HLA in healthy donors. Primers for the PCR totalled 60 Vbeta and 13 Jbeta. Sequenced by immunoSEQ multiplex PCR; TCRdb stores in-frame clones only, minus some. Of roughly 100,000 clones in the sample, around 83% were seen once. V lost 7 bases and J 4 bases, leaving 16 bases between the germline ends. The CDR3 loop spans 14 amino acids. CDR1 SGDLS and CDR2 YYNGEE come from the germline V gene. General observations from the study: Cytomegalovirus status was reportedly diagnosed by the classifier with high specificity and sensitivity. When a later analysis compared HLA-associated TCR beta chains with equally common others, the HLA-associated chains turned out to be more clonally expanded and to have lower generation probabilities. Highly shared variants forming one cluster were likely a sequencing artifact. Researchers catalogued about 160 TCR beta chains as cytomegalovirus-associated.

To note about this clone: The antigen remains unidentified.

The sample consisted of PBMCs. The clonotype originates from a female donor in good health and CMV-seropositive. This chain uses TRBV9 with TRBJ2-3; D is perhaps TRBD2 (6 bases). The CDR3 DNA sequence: TGTGCCAGCCGACGGGACTCCGAAGCAGATACGCAGTATTTT. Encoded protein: CASRRDSEADTQYF. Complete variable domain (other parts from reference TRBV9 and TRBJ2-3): DSGVTQTPKHLITATGQRVTLRCSPRSGDLSVYWYQQSLDQGLQFLIQYYNGEERAKGNILERFSAQQFPDLHSELNLSSLELGDSALYFCASRRDSEADTQYFGPGTRLTVL.